This TCR beta chain was captured by sequencing in a study of blood T cell repertoires in COVID-19. As for the study in general: Both acute and convalescent COVID-19 samples were obtained from the United States, Italy and Spain.

Methods used by the authors: Amplification from reference gene primers served as the basis for estimated nucleated cell counts. Assay: immunoSEQ multiplex PCR; the TCRdb copy retains only in-frame clones and omits some. That table is the source of V, J and clone size, and D and trimming were worked out from the DNA. The data contain approximately 100,000 clones, approximately 87% of them singletons. V lost 1 base and J 2 bases, leaving 13 bases between the germline ends. The CDR3 contains 16 residues. Looked up from germline, CDR1 is SEHNR and CDR2 is FQNEAQ (reference sequence). The genes are TRBV7-9 and TRBJ2-3; tentative D call: TRBD2 (5 bases). The TCR was taken from a woman aged 55-69 years with acute or convalescent COVID-19. What was sequenced was peripheral blood. CDR3 loop: CASSLVAGAPTDTQYF. As DNA, the CDR3 is TGTGCCAGCAGCTTAGTGGCGGGCGCCCCCACAGATACGCAGTATTTT.